The source of this TCR beta chain is a study of beta chain features in type 1 diabetes. Study-wide points: Cells carrying high TCR expression could end up over-represented when cDNA is sequenced. Shorter TCRB CDR3s, moderately but significantly so, were found in Type 1 diabetes patients in all four CD4+ subsets.

Germline V gives CDR1 SGHTA, CDR2 FQGTGA. V lost 6 bases and J 0 bases, leaving 13 bases between the germline ends. CDR3 length equals 15 residues. All of the isolated RNA was reverse transcribed, so expressed TCRB transcripts were sequenced. Naive, central memory and regulatory T cell samples came to a mean of approximately 3.57 million reads. TCRdb's copy holds only in-frame clones and misses some; the assay was immunoSEQ multiplex PCR. Among more than 550,000 clones listed, around 15% were seen once. Notes on this clone: As yet, its antigen is unknown.

A single heparinised blood sample, averaging roughly 100 mL, was obtained per donor. This sequence joins TRBV7-3 and TRBJ2-3; TRBD2 might be the D (6 bases). Material for sequencing was naive CD4+ T cells from blood. The TCR comes from a man younger than 30 with type 1 diabetes. CDR3 region: CASRQTSLSTDTQYF. CDR3 sequence (DNA): TGTGCCAGCAGACAGACTAGTTTAAGCACAGATACGCAGTATTTT.